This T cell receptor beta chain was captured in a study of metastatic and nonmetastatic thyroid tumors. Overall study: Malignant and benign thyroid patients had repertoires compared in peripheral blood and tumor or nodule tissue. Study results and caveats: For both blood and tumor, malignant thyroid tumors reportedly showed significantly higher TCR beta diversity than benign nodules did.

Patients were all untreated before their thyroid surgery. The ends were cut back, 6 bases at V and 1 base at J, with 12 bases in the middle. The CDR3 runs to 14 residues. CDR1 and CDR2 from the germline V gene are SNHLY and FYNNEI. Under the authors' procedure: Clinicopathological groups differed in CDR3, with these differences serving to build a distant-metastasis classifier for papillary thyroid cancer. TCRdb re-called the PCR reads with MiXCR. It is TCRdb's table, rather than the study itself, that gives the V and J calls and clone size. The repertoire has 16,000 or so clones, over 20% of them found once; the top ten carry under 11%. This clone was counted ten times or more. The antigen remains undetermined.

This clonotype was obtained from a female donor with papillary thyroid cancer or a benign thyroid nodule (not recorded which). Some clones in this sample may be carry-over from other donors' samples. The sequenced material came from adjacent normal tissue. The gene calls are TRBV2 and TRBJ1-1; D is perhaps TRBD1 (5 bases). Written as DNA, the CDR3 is TGTGCCAGCAGGCCCGACAGTTCGAACACTGAAGCTTTCTTT. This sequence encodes CASRPDSSNTEAFF. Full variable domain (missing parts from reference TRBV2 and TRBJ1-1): EPEVTQTPSHQVTQMGQEVILRCVPISNHLYFYWYRQILGQKVEFLVSFYNNEISEKSEIFDDQFSVERPDGSNFTLKIRSTKLEDSAMYFCASRPDSSNTEAFFGQGTRLTVV.